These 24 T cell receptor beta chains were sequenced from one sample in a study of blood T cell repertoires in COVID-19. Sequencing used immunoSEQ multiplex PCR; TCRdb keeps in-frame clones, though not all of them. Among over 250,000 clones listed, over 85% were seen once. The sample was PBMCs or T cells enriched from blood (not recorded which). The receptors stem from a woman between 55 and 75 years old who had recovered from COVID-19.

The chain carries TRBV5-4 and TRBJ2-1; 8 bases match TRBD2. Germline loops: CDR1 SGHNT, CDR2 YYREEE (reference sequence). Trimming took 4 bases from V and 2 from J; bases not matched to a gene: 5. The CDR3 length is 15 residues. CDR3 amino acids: CASSGAGGAYNEQFF. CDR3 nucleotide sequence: TGTGCCAGCAGCGGTGCGGGGGGCGCCTACAATGAGCAGTTCTTC.

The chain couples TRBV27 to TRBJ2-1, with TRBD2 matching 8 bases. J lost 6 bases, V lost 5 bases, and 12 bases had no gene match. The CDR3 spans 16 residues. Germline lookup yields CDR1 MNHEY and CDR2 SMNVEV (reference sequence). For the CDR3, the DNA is TGTGCCAGCAGTCCTAAGCTAGCGGGTGAGCGCAATGAGCAGTTCTTC. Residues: CASSPKLAGERNEQFF.

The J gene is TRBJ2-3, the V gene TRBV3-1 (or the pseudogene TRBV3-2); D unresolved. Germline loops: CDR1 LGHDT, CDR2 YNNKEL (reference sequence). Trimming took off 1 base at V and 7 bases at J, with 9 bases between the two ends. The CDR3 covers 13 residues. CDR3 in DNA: TGTGCCAGCAGCCAAGGTATCAGGTATACGCAGTATTTT. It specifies CASSQGIRYTQYF.

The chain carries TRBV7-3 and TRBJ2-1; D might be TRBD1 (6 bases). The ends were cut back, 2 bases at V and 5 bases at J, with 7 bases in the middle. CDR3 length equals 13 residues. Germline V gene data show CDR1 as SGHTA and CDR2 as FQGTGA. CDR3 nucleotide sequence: TGTGCCAGCAGCTTAGACAGGAACAATGAGCAGTTCTTC. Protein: CASSLDRNNEQFF.

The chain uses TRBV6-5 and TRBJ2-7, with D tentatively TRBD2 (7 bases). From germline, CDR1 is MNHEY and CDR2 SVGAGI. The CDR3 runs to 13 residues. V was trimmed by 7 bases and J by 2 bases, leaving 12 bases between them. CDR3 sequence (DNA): TGTGCCAGCAAGGGGGGGCCCCCCTACGAGCAGTACTTC. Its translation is CASKGGPPYEQYF.

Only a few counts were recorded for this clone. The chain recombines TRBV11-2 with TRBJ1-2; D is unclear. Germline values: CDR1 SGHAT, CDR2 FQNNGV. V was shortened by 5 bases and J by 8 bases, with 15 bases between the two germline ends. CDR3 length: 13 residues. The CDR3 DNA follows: TGTGCCAGCAGCCAGTTGTCCACGCGGGGCTACACCTTC. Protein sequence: CASSQLSTRGYTF.

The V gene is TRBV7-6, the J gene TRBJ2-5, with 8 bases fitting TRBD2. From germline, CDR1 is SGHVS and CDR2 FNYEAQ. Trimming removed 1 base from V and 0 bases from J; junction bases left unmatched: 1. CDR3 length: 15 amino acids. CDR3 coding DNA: TGTGCCAGCAGCTTAGAGACTAGCGACCAAGAGACCCAGTACTTC. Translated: CASSLETSDQETQYF.

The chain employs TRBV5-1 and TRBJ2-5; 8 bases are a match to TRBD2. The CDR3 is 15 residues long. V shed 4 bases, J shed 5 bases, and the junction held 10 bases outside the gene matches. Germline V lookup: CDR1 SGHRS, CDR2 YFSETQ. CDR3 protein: CASSQAGTREETQYF. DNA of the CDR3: TGCGCCAGCAGCCAAGCGGGGACTAGGGAGGAGACCCAGTACTTC.

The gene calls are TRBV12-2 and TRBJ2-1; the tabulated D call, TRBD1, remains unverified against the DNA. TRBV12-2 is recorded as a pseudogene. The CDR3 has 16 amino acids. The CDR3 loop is CASRPPRDKRFNEQFF. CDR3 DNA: TGTGCAAGTCGCCCTCCTAGGGACAAGCGATTCAATGAGCAGTTCTTC.

CDR3 sequence: CASSLSGTEHWGGNQPQHF. The CDR3, as DNA: TGTGCCAGCAGCTTGTCCGGGACAGAACATTGGGGAGGCAATCAGCCCCAGCATTTT. V gene TRBV5-5 combines with J gene TRBJ1-5, with 7 bases lining up with TRBD1. CDR3 size: 19 residues. Germline V gives CDR1 SGHKS, CDR2 YYEKEE (reference sequence). V was pared by 1 base and J by 2 bases, with 15 bases of the junction left unmatched.

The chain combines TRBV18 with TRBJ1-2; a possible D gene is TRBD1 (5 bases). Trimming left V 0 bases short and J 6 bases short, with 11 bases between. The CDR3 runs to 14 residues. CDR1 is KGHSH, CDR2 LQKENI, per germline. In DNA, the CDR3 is TGTGCCAGCTCACCACCGGGGGGACCTCATGGCTACACCTTC. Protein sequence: CASSPPGGPHGYTF. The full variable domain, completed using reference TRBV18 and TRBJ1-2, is NAGVMQNPRHLVRRRGQEARLRCSPMKGHSHVYWYRQLPEEGLKFMVYLQKENIIDESGMPKERFSAEFPKEGPSILRIQQVVRGDSAAYFCASSPPGGPHGYTFGSGTRLTVV.

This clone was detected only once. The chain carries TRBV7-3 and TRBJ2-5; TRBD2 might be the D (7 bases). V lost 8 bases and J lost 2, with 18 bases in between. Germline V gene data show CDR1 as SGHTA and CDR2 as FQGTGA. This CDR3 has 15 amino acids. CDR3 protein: CASARGAGVQETQYF. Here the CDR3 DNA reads TGTGCCAGCGCCCGGGGGGCGGGGGTTCAAGAGACCCAGTACTTC.

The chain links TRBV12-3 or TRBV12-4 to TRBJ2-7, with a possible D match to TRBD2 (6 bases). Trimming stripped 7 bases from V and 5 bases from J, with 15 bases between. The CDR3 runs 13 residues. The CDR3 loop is CASTWGVIHEQYF. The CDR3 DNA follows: TGTGCCAGCACATGGGGGGTTATACACGAGCAGTACTTC.

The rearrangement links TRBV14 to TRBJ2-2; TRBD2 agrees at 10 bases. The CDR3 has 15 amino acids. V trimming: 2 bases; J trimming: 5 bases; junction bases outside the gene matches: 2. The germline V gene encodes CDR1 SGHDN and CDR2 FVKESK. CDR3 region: CASSQLLAGTGELFF. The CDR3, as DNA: TGTGCCAGCAGCCAACTACTAGCGGGAACCGGGGAGCTGTTTTTT.

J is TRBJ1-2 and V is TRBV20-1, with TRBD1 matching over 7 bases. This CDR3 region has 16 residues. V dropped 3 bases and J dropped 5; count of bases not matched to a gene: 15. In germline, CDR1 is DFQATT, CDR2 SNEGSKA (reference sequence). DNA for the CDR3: TGCAGTGCTAGTTTGGTCACAGGGGTCGTTTTGTATGGCTACACCTTC. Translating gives CSASLVTGVVLYGYTF.

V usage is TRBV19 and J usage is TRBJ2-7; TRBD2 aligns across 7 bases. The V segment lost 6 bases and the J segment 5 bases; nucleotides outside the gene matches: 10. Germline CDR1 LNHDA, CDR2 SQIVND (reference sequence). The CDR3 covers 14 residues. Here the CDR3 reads CASSPGSGHHEQYF. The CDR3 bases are TGTGCCAGTAGCCCTGGTAGCGGGCACCACGAGCAGTACTTC.

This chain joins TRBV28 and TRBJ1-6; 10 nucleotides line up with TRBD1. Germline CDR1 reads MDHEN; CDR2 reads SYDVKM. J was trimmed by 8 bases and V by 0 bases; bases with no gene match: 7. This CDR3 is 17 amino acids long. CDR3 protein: CASSLWAGQGSDSPLHF. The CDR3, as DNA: TGTGCCAGCAGTTTATGGGCGGGACAGGGGTCGGATTCACCCCTCCACTTT.

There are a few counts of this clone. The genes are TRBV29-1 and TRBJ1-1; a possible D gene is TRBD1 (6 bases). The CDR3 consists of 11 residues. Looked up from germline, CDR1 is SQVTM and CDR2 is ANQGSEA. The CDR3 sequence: CMGHMNTEAFF. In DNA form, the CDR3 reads TGCATGGGACATATGAACACTGAAGCTTTCTTT. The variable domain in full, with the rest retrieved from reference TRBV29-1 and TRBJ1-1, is SAVISQKPSRDICQRGTSLTIQCQVDSQVTMMFWYRQQPGQSLTLIATANQGSEATYESGFVIDKFPISRPNLTFSTLTVSNMSPEDSSIYLCMGHMNTEAFFGQGTRLTVV.

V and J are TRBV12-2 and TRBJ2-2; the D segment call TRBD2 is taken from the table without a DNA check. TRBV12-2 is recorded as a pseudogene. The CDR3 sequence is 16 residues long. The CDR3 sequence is CASNLAGALDTGELFF. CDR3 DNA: TGTGCAAGTAATTTAGCGGGGGCCCTCGACACCGGGGAGCTGTTTTTT.

The CDR3 DNA is TGTGCCAGCAGTTTAACGGACAGCTATGGCTACACCTTC. Amino acids: CASSLTDSYGYTF. The gene calls are TRBV28 and TRBJ1-2, with TRBD1 as a possible D gene (6 bases). V dropped 2 bases and J dropped 4 bases, with 8 bases sitting between them. The length of the CDR3 is 13 residues. Looked up from germline, CDR1 is MDHEN and CDR2 is SYDVKM.

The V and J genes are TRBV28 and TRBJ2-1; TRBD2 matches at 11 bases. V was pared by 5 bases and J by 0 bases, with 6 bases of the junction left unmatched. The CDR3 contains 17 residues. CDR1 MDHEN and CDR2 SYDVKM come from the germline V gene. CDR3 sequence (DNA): TGTGCCAGCAGTCCAGGGACTAGCGGTCGCTCCTACAATGAGCAGTTCTTC. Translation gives CASSPGTSGRSYNEQFF.

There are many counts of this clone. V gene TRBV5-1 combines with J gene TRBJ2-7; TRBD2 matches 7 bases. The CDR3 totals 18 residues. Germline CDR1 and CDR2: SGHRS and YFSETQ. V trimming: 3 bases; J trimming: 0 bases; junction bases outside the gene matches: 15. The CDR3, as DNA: TGCGCCAGCAGCTACCCGGGGGGACCCCGCCTCACCTCCTACGAGCAGTACTTC. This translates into CASSYPGGPRLTSYEQYF.

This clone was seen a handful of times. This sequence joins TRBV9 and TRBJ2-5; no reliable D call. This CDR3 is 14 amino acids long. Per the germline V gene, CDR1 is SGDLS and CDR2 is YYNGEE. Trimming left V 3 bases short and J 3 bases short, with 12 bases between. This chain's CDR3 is CASSGNYPKETQYF. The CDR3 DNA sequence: TGTGCCAGCAGCGGTAACTACCCCAAAGAGACCCAGTACTTC. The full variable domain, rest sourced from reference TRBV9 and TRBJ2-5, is DSGVTQTPKHLITATGQRVTLRCSPRSGDLSVYWYQQSLDQGLQFLIQYYNGEERAKGNILERFSAQQFPDLHSELNLSSLELGDSALYFCASSGNYPKETQYFGPGTRLLVL.

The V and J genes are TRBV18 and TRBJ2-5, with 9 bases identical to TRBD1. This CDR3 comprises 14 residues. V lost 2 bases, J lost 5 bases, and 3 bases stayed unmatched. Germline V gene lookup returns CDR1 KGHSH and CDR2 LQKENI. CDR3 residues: CASSPWTGAETQYF. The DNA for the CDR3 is TGTGCCAGCTCACCATGGACAGGGGCGGAGACCCAGTACTTC.